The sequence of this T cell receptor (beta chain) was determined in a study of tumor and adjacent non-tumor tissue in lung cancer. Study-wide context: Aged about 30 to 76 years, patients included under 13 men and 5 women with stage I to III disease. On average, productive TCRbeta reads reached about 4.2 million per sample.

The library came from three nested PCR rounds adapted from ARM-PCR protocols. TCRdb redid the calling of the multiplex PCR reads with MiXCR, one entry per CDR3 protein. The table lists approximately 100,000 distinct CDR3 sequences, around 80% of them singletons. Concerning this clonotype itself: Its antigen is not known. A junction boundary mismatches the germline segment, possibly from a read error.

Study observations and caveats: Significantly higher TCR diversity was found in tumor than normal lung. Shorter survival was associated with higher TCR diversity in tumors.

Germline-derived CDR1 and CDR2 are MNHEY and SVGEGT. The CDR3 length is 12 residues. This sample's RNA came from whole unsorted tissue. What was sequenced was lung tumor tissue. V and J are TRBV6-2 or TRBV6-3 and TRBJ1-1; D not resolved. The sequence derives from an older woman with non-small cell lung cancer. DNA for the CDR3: TGTACCAGCAGTCGAAACTACACTGAAGCTTTCTTT. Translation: CTSSRNYTEAFF.